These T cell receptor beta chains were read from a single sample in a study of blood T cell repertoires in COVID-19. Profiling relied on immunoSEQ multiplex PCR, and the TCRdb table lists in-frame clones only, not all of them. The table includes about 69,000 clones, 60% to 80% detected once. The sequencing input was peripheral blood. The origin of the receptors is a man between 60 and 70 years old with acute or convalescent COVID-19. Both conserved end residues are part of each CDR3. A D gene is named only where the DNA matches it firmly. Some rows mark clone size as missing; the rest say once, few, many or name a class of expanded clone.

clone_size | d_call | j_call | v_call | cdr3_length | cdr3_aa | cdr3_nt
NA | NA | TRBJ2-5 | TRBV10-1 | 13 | CASSLDGRQTQYF | TGCGCCAGCAGTCTGGACGGGAGACAGACCCAGTACTTC
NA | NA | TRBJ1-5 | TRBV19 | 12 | CASRGSNQPQHF | TGTGCCAGTCGAGGGAGCAATCAGCCCCAGCATTTT
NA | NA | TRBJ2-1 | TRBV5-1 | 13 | CASSDDPGNEQFF | TGCGCCAGCAGCGATGACCCAGGGAATGAGCAGTTCTTC
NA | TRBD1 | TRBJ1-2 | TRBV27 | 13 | CASSLGQNYGYTF | TGTGCCAGCAGTTTGGGACAGAACTATGGCTACACCTTC
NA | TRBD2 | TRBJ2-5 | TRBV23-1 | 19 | CASSRREGTSGGPQETQYF | TGCGCCAGCAGTAGAAGGGAGGGGACTAGCGGGGGGCCCCAAGAGACCCAGTACTTC
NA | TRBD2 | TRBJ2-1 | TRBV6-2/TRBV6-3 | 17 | CASSFQTSGWTYNEQFF | TGTGCCAGCAGTTTTCAGACTAGCGGGTGGACGTACAATGAGCAGTTCTTC
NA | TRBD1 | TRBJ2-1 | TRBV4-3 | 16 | CASSQDRRGYYNEQFF | TGCGCCAGCAGCCAAGATCGCAGGGGGTACTACAATGAGCAGTTCTTC
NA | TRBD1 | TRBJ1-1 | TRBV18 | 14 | CASSPTGGVGEAFF | TGTGCCAGCTCGCCGACAGGGGGCGTTGGTGAAGCTTTCTTT
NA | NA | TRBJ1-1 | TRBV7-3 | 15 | CASSPTTGMNTEAFF | TGTGCCAGCAGCCCCACCACAGGGATGAACACTGAAGCTTTCTTT
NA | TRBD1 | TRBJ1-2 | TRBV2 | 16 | CASSSTGGGGDYGYTF | TGTGCCAGCAGTTCGACAGGGGGCGGCGGGGACTATGGCTACACCTTC
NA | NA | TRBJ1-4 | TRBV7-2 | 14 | CASSLGQGNEKLFF | TGTGCCAGCAGCTTAGGGCAGGGTAATGAAAAACTGTTTTTT
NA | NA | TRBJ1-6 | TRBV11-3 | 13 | CASSLYSNSPLHF | TGTGCCAGCAGCTTGTACAGTAATTCACCCCTCCACTTT
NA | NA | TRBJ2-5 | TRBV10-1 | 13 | CASSEGGAETQYF | TGCGCCAGCAGTGAAGGAGGGGCGGAGACCCAGTACTTC
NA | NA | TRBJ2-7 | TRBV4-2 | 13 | CASSQEQTYEQYF | TGTGCCAGCAGCCAAGAACAGACCTACGAGCAGTACTTC
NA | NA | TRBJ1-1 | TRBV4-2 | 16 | CASSQATGHMNTEAFF | TGTGCCAGCAGCCAGGCGACAGGACACATGAACACTGAAGCTTTCTTT
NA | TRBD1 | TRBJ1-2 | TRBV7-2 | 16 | CASSKRQGDTNYGYTF | TGTGCCAGCAGCAAACGACAGGGGGATACTAACTATGGCTACACCTTC
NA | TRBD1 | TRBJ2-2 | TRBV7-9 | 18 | CASSSRDRGYLSTGELFF | TGTGCCAGCAGCTCACGGGACAGGGGTTATTTGAGCACCGGGGAGCTGTTTTTT
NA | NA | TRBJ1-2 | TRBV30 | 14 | CAWSSEHTTAGYTF | TGTGCCTGGAGTTCTGAACATACTACGGCCGGCTACACCTTC
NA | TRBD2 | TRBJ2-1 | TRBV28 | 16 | CASSSPGASGGAVQFF | TGTGCCAGCAGTTCCCCAGGCGCTAGCGGGGGGGCTGTGCAGTTCTTC
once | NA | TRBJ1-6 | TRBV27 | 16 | CASSFLAGSYNSPLHF | TGTGCCAGCAGTTTTTTGGCGGGCTCCTATAATTCACCCCTCCACTTT
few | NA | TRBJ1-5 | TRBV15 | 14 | CATSRETANQPQHF | TGTGCCACCAGCAGAGAAACAGCCAATCAGCCCCAGCATTTT
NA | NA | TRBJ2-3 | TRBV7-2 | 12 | CASSLSSDTQYF | TGTGCCAGCAGCTTGTCTTCAGATACGCAGTATTTT
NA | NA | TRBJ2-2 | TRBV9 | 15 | CASSVTGANTGELFF | TGTGCCAGCAGCGTGACGGGAGCGAACACCGGGGAGCTGTTTTTT
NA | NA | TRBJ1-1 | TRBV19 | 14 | CASSGLTGYTEAFF | TGTGCCAGTAGTGGTTTAACAGGGTACACTGAAGCTTTCTTT
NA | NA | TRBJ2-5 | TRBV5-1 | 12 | CASSLDAETQYF | TGCGCCAGCAGCTTGGATGCGGAGACCCAGTACTTC
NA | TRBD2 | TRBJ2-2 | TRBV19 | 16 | CASSPWRSGGAGELFF | TGTGCCAGTAGCCCATGGAGGAGCGGGGGAGCCGGGGAGCTGTTTTTT
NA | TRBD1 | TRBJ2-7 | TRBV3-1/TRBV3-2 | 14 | CASKQKGQGGEQYF | TGTGCCAGCAAGCAAAAAGGACAGGGCGGCGAGCAGTACTTC
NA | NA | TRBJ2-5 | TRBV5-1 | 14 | CASSSGSYQETQYF | TGCGCCAGCAGCTCGGGTAGCTACCAAGAGACCCAGTACTTC
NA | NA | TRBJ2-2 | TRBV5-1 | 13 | CASSFPDTGELFF | TGCGCCAGCAGCTTCCCGGACACCGGGGAGCTGTTTTTT
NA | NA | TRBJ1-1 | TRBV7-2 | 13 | CASSPTRNTEAFF | TGTGCCAGCAGCCCAACGAGGAACACTGAAGCTTTCTTT
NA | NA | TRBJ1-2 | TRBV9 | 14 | CASSVDGTLPGYTF | TGTGCCAGCAGCGTCGACGGGACATTACCGGGCTACACCTTC
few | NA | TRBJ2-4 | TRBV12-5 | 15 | CASGLNVAVQNIQYF | TGTGCTAGTGGTTTGAACGTGGCAGTCCAAAACATTCAGTACTTC
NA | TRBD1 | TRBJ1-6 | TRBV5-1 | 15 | CASSLALRGNSPLHF | TGCGCCAGCAGCTTGGCCCTCAGGGGGAATTCACCCCTCCACTTT
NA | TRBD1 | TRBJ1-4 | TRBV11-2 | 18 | CASSEPVGQGETNEKLFF | TGTGCCAGCAGTGAACCAGTAGGACAGGGGGAGACTAATGAAAAACTGTTTTTT
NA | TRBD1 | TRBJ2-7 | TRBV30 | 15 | CAWSVQSGGIYEQYF | TGTGCCTGGAGTGTACAATCAGGGGGCATCTACGAGCAGTACTTC
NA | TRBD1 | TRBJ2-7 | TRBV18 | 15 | CASSRAGTGGNEQYF | TGTGCCAGCTCACGCGCCGGGACAGGGGGAAACGAGCAGTACTTC
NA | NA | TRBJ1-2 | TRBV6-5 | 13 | CASRSSPAYGYTF | TGTGCCAGCCGCTCTAGCCCTGCCTATGGCTACACCTTC
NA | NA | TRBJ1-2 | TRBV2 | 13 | CASRAQGIYGYTF | TGTGCCAGCAGGGCACAGGGCATCTATGGCTACACCTTC
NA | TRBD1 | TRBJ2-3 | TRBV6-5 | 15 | CASSRTGESTDTQYF | TGTGCCAGCAGCCGGACAGGCGAGAGCACAGATACGCAGTATTTT
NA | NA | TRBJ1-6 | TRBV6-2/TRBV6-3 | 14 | CASSLLALDSPLHF | TGTGCCAGCAGCCTACTCGCGTTGGATTCACCCCTCCACTTT
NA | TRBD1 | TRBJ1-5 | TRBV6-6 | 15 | CASSPGQGSNQPQHF | TGTGCCAGCAGTCCGGGACAGGGGAGCAATCAGCCCCAGCATTTT
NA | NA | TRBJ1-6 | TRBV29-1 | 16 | CSVSDGGSSYNSPLHF | TGCAGCGTTTCTGATGGGGGGAGCTCCTATAATTCACCCCTCCACTTT
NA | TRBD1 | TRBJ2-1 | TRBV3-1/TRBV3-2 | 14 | CASSLGQENNEQFF | TGTGCCAGCAGCCTGGGACAGGAGAACAATGAGCAGTTCTTC
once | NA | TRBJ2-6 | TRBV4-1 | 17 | CASSQDISRGGSNVLTF | TGCGCCAGCAGCCAAGATATCTCGCGGGGTGGGTCCAACGTCCTGACTTTC
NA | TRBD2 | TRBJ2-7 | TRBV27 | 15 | CASSPGLARTYEQYF | TGTGCCAGCAGTCCAGGACTAGCGAGGACCTACGAGCAGTACTTC
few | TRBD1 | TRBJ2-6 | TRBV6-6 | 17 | CASSPGTGPSGANVLTF | TGTGCCAGCAGTCCCGGGACAGGGCCTTCTGGGGCCAACGTCCTGACTTTC
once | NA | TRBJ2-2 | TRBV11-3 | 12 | CASPHGPGELFF | TGTGCCAGCCCACATGGCCCCGGGGAGCTGTTTTTT
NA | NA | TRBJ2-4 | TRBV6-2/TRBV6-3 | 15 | CASSYSMGRMNIQYF | TGTGCCAGCAGTTACTCGATGGGCAGGATGAACATTCAGTACTTC
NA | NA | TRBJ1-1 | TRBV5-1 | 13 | CASSRGLDTEAFF | TGCGCCAGCAGCAGGGGACTTGACACTGAAGCTTTCTTT
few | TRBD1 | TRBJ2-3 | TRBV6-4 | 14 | CASRLQGGTDTQYF | TGTGCCAGCAGGCTACAGGGGGGCACAGATACGCAGTATTTT
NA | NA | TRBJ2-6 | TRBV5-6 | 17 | CASSLGIGGSGANVLTF | TGTGCCAGCAGCTTGGGAATCGGGGGCTCTGGGGCCAACGTCCTGACTTTC
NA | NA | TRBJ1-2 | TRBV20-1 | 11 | CSARGPDGYTF | TGCAGTGCTAGGGGGCCTGATGGCTACACCTTC
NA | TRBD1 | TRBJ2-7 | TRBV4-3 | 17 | CASSQGAGTGISYEQYF | TGCGCCAGCAGCCAAGGAGCCGGGACAGGGATCTCCTACGAGCAGTACTTC
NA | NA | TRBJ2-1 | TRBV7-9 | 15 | CASSLDSGQGNEQFF | TGTGCCAGCAGCTTAGATTCAGGGCAGGGCAATGAGCAGTTCTTC
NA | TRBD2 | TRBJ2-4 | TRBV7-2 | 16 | CASSSAGGGTRNIQYF | TGTGCCAGCAGCTCCGCGGGGGGGGGCACAAGGAACATTCAGTACTTC
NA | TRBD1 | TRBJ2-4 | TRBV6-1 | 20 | CASSVPRGDRDLIAKNIQYF | TGTGCCAGCAGTGTCCCGAGAGGGGACAGGGACTTAATAGCCAAAAACATTCAGTACTTC
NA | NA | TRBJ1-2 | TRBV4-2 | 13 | CASSPYRDDGYTF | TGTGCCAGCAGCCCTTACAGGGACGATGGCTACACCTTC
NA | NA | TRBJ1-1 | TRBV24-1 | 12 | CATSDPAQGAFF | TGTGCCACCAGTGACCCAGCTCAGGGAGCTTTCTTT
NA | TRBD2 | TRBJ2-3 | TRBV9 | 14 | CASSVGLAADTQYF | TGTGCCAGCAGCGTAGGTCTAGCGGCAGATACGCAGTATTTT
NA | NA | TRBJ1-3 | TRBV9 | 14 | CASSVGISGNTIYF | TGTGCCAGCAGCGTCGGTATCTCTGGAAACACCATATATTTT